The 24 T cell receptor beta chains given below trace back to one sample, sequenced in a study of blood T cell repertoires in COVID-19. TCRdb's table, derived via immunoSEQ multiplex PCR, lists solely in-frame clones and lacks some. The repertoire holds over 40,000 clones, with approximately 80% as singletons. Sequencing was done on a sample of peripheral blood. Receptors were obtained from a human donor in a cohort sampled during active COVID-19.

The chain carries TRBV24-1 and TRBJ2-1; D is ambiguous. V shed 5 bases and J shed 4 bases, with 14 bases lying between them. The CDR3 is made up of 15 amino acids. Germline V gene data show CDR1 as KGHDR and CDR2 as SFDVKD. The CDR3 DNA sequence: TGTGCCACCAGTGGAACCTCCACTACATACAATGAGCAGTTCTTC. This codes for CATSGTSTTYNEQFF.

This chain uses TRBV6-5 with TRBJ1-1, with a weak D call TRBD1 (5 bases). V was clipped by 8 bases and J by 5 bases, with 18 bases between them. CDR1 and CDR2 (germline): MNHEY, SVGAGI. This CDR3 is 14 amino acids long. Written as DNA, the CDR3 is TGTGCCAGCCTACCCCCGAAGGGGAGGACTGAAGCTTTCTTT. Protein sequence: CASLPPKGRTEAFF.

This sequence joins TRBV27 and TRBJ2-1; 9 bases align to TRBD2. V gave up 5 bases and J gave up 7 bases; unmatched junction bases: 12. The CDR3 loop spans 16 amino acids. CDR1 and CDR2 (germline): MNHEY, SMNVEV (reference sequence). The DNA of the CDR3 is TGTGCCAGCAGTATAATAGCGGGAGCTTCTGATAATGAGCAGTTCTTC. This encodes CASSIIAGASDNEQFF.

The chain joins TRBV7-8 to TRBJ2-2; 11 bases are a match to TRBD1. V lost 4 bases to trimming and J lost 4 bases; unmatched junction nucleotides: 2. Germline-derived CDR1 and CDR2 are SGHVS and FQNEAQ. The CDR3 sequence is 15 residues long. The CDR3 here is CASSSGTGGTGELFF. The DNA for the CDR3 is TGTGCCAGCAGCTCCGGGACAGGGGGCACCGGGGAGCTGTTTTTT.

The genes are TRBV11-2 and TRBJ1-3, with a weak D call TRBD1 (5 bases). There are 16 residues in the CDR3. The V end was cut by 4 bases, the J end by 2 bases, with 15 bases between. Germline CDR1 SGHAT, CDR2 FQNNGV. The CDR3 nucleotides are TGTGCCAGCAGCTCCTCAAGGGGTTTGACTGGAAACACCATATATTTT. Translating it yields CASSSSRGLTGNTIYF.

The chain is built from TRBV12-5 and TRBJ1-1, with 12 bases identical to TRBD1. Unmatched junction bases numbered 7, after V lost 7 bases and J lost 1 base. The CDR3 is 16 residues long. CDR1 LGHNT and CDR2 FRNRAP come from the germline V gene. The CDR3 DNA reads as TGTGCTAGTGCCACGGGACAGGGGGCCACGAACACTGAAGCTTTCTTT. Amino acid sequence: CASATGQGATNTEAFF. Together with reference TRBV12-5 and TRBJ1-1, the CDR3 gives the full variable domain: DARVTQTPRHKVTEMGQEVTMRCQPILGHNTVFWYRQTMMQGLELLAYFRNRAPLDDSGMPKDRFSAEMPDATLATLKIQPSEPRDSAVYFCASATGQGATNTEAFFGQGTRLTVV.

On this clone: The junction differs from germline at one of its ends, possibly a read error. The genes are TRBV6-1 and TRBJ1-2; 11 bases agree with TRBD1. The germline CDR1 and CDR2 sequences are MNHNS and SASEGT. The length of the CDR3 is 15 residues. The CDR3 region has the DNA TGTGCCAGCAGCGAAGGGACAGGGGGACGAAATGGCTACACCTTC. It specifies CASSEGTGGRNGYTF.

The DNA of the CDR3 is TGTGCCAGTAGGGACAGGGGGCGGCAAGAGACCCAGTACTTC. Amino acid sequence: CASRDRGRQETQYF. The chain couples TRBV19 to TRBJ2-5; 11 positions agree with TRBD1. With V trimmed by 6 bases and J by 2 bases, 2 bases remained unmatched. CDR1 is LNHDA, CDR2 SQIVND, per germline (reference sequence). CDR3 length: 14 amino acids.

The genes are TRBV25-1 and TRBJ1-1; D ambiguous. The V and J ends lost 5 bases and 1 base respectively, with 8 bases between them. Germline V gene data show CDR1 as MGHDK and CDR2 as SYGVNS. This CDR3 has 13 residues. The CDR3 DNA reads TGTGCCAGCAGTCGCGAGGGGAACACTGAAGCTTTCTTT. Amino acids: CASSREGNTEAFF.

This clone was picked up a small number of times. CDR3 in DNA: TGTGCCAGCAGCTTAGATCACTGGAACACTGAAGCTTTCTTT. As protein: CASSLDHWNTEAFF. The rearrangement joins TRBV11-2 to TRBJ1-1; D gene unclear. Germline lookup yields CDR1 SGHAT and CDR2 FQNNGV. The length of the CDR3 is 14 residues. Trimming shortened V by 0 bases and J by 1 base, and 6 bases separated the two germline ends.

The rearrangement links TRBV6-5 to TRBJ2-2, with 12 bases aligning to TRBD2. CDR1 and CDR2 from the germline V gene are MNHEY and SVGAGI. This CDR3 is 15 amino acids long. V shed 5 bases and J 5 bases; nucleotides not matched to a gene: 3. The CDR3 DNA is TGTGCCAGCAGTAACCTAGCGGGAGGGACCGGGGAGCTGTTTTTT. This gives the protein CASSNLAGGTGELFF.

The chain carries TRBV3-1 (or the pseudogene TRBV3-2) and TRBJ2-3; 12 bases fit TRBD2. Unmatched junction bases numbered 5, after V lost 3 bases and J lost 4 bases. Germline values: CDR1 LGHDT, CDR2 YNNKEL (reference sequence). The length of the CDR3 is 16 residues. The CDR3 DNA follows: TGTGCCAGCAGCCAGAGACTAGCGGGAGAATCAGATACGCAGTATTTT. Residues: CASSQRLAGESDTQYF.

V usage is TRBV7-9 and J usage is TRBJ2-2; the match to TRBD1 covers 8 bases. V shed 5 bases and J 1 base; nucleotides not matched to a gene: 9. Germline V gene sequence: CDR1 SEHNR, CDR2 FQNEAQ (reference sequence). CDR3 length equals 17 residues. The CDR3 sequence is CASSPTPGTGNTGELFF. The CDR3 DNA is TGTGCCAGCAGCCCTACTCCAGGGACAGGGAACACCGGGGAGCTGTTTTTT.

V is TRBV11-2 and J is TRBJ2-7; 10 positions match TRBD1. The CDR3 length is 14 residues. Trimming took 5 bases from V and 3 from J; bases not matched to a gene: 4. The germline V gene has CDR1 SGHAT and CDR2 FQNNGV. The CDR3 here is CASSPDRGHYEQYF. CDR3 nucleotide sequence: TGTGCCAGCAGCCCCGACAGGGGGCACTACGAGCAGTACTTC.

This chain joins TRBV5-1 and TRBJ2-7; 8 positions agree with TRBD1. From germline, CDR1 is SGHRS and CDR2 YFSETQ. Trimming cost V 0 bases and J 6 bases; bases outside gene matches: 5. The CDR3 sequence is 14 residues long. CDR3 sequence: CASSLAQGASEQYF. The CDR3 region has the DNA TGCGCCAGCAGCTTGGCTCAGGGGGCGTCCGAGCAGTACTTC. The variable domain in full, completed from reference TRBV5-1 and TRBJ2-7, reads KAGVTQTPRYLIKTRGQQVTLSCSPISGHRSVSWYQQTPGQGLQFLFEYFSETQRNKGNFPGRFSGRQFSNSRSEMNVSTLELGDSALYLCASSLAQGASEQYFGPGTRLTVT.

This chain joins TRBV5-4 and TRBJ2-7; 7 bases are a match to TRBD1. Germline V gene sequence: CDR1 SGHNT, CDR2 YYREEE (reference sequence). This CDR3 spans 13 amino acids. Germline trimming cut 0 bases from V and 5 bases from J; bases unmatched to any gene: 2. CDR3 amino acids: CASSLDRGNEQYF. The CDR3 DNA reads as TGTGCCAGCAGCTTGGACAGGGGAAACGAGCAGTACTTC.

The chain has TRBV6-2 or TRBV6-3 and TRBJ1-2, with 9 bases aligning to TRBD1. There are 15 residues in the CDR3. The J segment lost 2 bases and the V segment lost 6 bases, leaving 7 bases of the junction unmatched. In germline, CDR1 is MNHEY, CDR2 SVGEGT. The CDR3 region is CASSSPGQGNYGYTF. The CDR3 DNA reads TGTGCCAGCAGCTCACCGGGACAGGGAAACTATGGCTACACCTTC.

The chain has TRBV11-2 and TRBJ1-3; possible D gene TRBD1, 6 bases. From germline, CDR1 is SGHAT and CDR2 FQNNGV. The CDR3 sequence is 12 residues long. Trimming removed 3 bases from V and 8 bases from J, with 8 bases in between. This CDR3 reads CASSFRGDTIYF. In DNA, the CDR3 is TGTGCCAGCAGCTTCAGGGGAGACACCATATATTTT.

This clone was found once. The rearrangement links TRBV2 to TRBJ1-4; 7 bases are shared with TRBD1. J was trimmed by 7 bases and V by 4 bases; bases with no gene match: 15. This CDR3 contains 17 residues. In germline, CDR1 is SNHLY, CDR2 FYNNEI. CDR3 loop: CASSGGQGGPAGEKLFF. CDR3 coding DNA: TGTGCCAGCAGTGGGGGCCAGGGGGGCCCGGCGGGTGAAAAACTGTTTTTT.

This sequence joins TRBV30 and TRBJ2-5, with a tentative D call TRBD1 (6 bases). CDR3 size: 13 residues. Trimming stripped 5 bases from V and 3 bases from J, with 13 bases between. The germline CDR1 and CDR2 sequences are GTSNPN and SVGIG (reference sequence). CDR3 loop: CAWEGDRKETQYF. The CDR3 DNA reads as TGTGCCTGGGAGGGGGATAGGAAAGAGACCCAGTACTTC.

The chain uses TRBV19 and TRBJ1-5; D unclear. Trimming pared 6 bases from V and 6 bases from J, leaving 15 bases between. Per germline, CDR1 LNHDA and CDR2 SQIVND (reference sequence). The CDR3 covers 14 residues. The CDR3 DNA sequence: TGTGCCAGTAGCTTTACAGAGGGTACTCAGCCCCAGCATTTT. Translation gives CASSFTEGTQPQHF.

This clone is a singleton in its sample. The rearrangement joins TRBV7-2 to TRBJ2-7, with 7 nucleotides matching TRBD2. The CDR3 consists of 15 residues. CDR1 is SGHTA and CDR2 is FQGNSA in the germline V gene. Unmatched junction bases numbered 9, after V lost 4 bases and J lost 3 bases. DNA for the CDR3: TGTGCCAGCAGCTCCTCCGGGACTAACTTCTACGAGCAGTACTTC. It encodes CASSSSGTNFYEQYF. Together with reference TRBV7-2 and TRBJ2-7, the CDR3 gives the full variable domain: GAGVSQSPSNKVTEKGKDVELRCDPISGHTALYWYRQSLGQGLEFLIYFQGNSAPDKSGLPSDRFSAERTGGSVSTLTIQRTQQEDSAVYLCASSSSGTNFYEQYFGPGTRLTVT.

This clone was seen a handful of times. This chain links TRBV29-1 with TRBJ1-1, with a tentative D call TRBD1 (5 bases). Trimming removed 1 base from V and 4 bases from J, with 10 bases in between. This CDR3 has 13 amino acids. Germline CDR1 reads SQVTM; CDR2 reads ANQGSEA. CDR3: CSVEAGFGTEAFF. In DNA, the CDR3 is TGCAGCGTTGAAGCAGGGTTTGGCACTGAAGCTTTCTTT.

The CDR3 coding sequence is TGTGCCAGCAGTTTGCTTAGCGGGGCCTACGAGCAGTACTTC. This codes for CASSLLSGAYEQYF. The chain uses TRBV28 and TRBJ2-7, with TRBD2 matching over 8 bases. The CDR3 is 14 amino acids. Germline V CDR1 and CDR2: MDHEN, SYDVKM. The ends lost 3 bases at V and 2 bases at J; junction bases unmatched: 3. The whole variable domain, filled in from reference TRBV28 and TRBJ2-7, reads DVKVTQSSRYLVKRTGEKVFLECVQDMDHENMFWYRQDPGLGLRLIYFSYDVKMKEKGDIPEGYSVSREKKERFSLILESASTNQTSMYLCASSLLSGAYEQYFGPGTRLTVT.